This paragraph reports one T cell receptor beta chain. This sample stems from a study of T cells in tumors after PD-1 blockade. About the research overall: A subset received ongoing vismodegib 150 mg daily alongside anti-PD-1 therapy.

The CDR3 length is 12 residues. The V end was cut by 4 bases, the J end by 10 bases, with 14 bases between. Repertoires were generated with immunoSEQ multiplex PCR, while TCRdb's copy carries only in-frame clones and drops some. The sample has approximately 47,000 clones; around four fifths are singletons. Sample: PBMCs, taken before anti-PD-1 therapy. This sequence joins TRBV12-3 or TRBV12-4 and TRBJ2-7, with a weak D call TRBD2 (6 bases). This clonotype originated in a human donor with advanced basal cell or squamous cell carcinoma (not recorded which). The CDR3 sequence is CASSSVGGTQYF. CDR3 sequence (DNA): TGTGCCAGCAGTTCCGTGGGGGGTACCCAGTACTTC.